Sequencing of this TCR beta chain was carried out in a study of T-cell reconstitution after alpha-beta-depleted transplantation in children (TCRdb year 2016). About the investigation overall: Using TCR repertoire profiling, the study quantitatively followed how T-cell immune reconstitution unfolded in children after TCRalphabeta/CD19-depleted allogeneic hematopoietic cell transplantation. What the research found in general, with its limitations: Over the following months the frequencies of hyperexpanded clones went down, and after one year T-cell counts and TCRbeta diversity were mostly credited to newly produced T cells. In some patients, the high TCRbeta diversity seen at day 60 was put down to recipient T cells and intrathymic progenitors that had survived conditioning. The apparently early recovery of alphabetaT-cell counts about two months after transplant reportedly depended on only several hundred rapidly expanded clones that came from non-depleted graft cells.

Sample treatment or condition, as interpreted from the label and publication: allogeneic hematopoietic cell transplantation with graft depleted of TCRalphabeta T cells and CD19 B cells. The transplant recipients were children given TCRalphabeta/CD19-depleted allogeneic hematopoietic cell grafts. Library generation was performed with PCR. The run used an Illumina HiSeq 2500. TCR libraries were prepared with molecular barcoding, using unique molecular identifiers to normalize TCRbeta repertoire quantification. TCRdb trimmed the raw reads at Q25, called clones with MiXCR and kept productive beta chains. For every CDR3 protein sequence, its rows merge into one entry that carries the most common genes and DNA. The sample has more than 500,000 distinct CDR3 sequences on record, about an eighth of them singletons. The biggest ten clones account for 11% to 15% of the sample. Reading the germline V gene gives CDR1 SGDLS and CDR2 YYNGEE. The CDR3 measures 16 amino acids from cysteine to phenylalanine. Only the CDR3 portion is preserved as DNA: 48 bases, with reading frame beginning at the first base. V is cut by 6 bases and J by 0 bases, and the space between the germline ends is 15 bases.

At least ten counts were recorded for this clonotype. Its antigen has not been determined. No much larger clonotype is one base removed from it; base qualities were not supplied. Sequencing used PBMCs, mostly from graft donor cells, obtained 180 days after TCRalphabeta/CD19-depleted stem cell transplant. The chain is assembled from TRBV9 and TRBJ2-2; no D gene call is confident. The clonotype originates from a female patient aged 2-10 years who had a stem cell transplant for aplastic anemia, so the T cells may come from the graft donor. In nucleotides, the sequence is TGTGCCAGCACCAGAAGTGGAGTCGCGAACACCGGGGAGCTGTTTTTT. It is translated as CASTRSGVANTGELFF.